The 7 T cell receptor beta chains presented below share a single source sample, sequenced in a study of T-cell reconstitution after alpha-beta-depleted transplantation in children. Unique molecular identifiers were incorporated into the prepared TCRbeta library. One entry per CDR3 protein, called by TCRdb with MiXCR from the PCR reads. The data show about 420,000 distinct CDR3 sequences, 16% seen once. The starting material was PBMCs, mostly from graft donor cells, obtained 360 days after TCRalphabeta/CD19-depleted stem cell transplant. These receptors came from a boy younger than two who had a stem cell transplant for Wiskott-Aldrich syndrome, so the T cells may come from the graft donor.

This clonotype was counted only a few times. This chain joins TRBV20-1 and TRBJ2-7; no reliable D call. CDR3 length: 10 amino acids. V shed 1 base and J shed 7 bases, with 5 bases lying between them. Per germline, CDR1 DFQATT and CDR2 SNEGSKA (reference sequence). The CDR3 sequence: CSARALEQYF. CDR3 nucleotides: TGCAGTGCTAGAGCTCTGGAGCAGTACTTC.

This clonotype was counted only a few times. The chain combines TRBV20-1 with TRBJ2-7; TRBD2 is a possible D gene (6 bases). V was pared by 0 bases and J by 3 bases, with 18 bases between. The germline V gene has CDR1 DFQATT and CDR2 SNEGSKA (reference sequence). CDR3 size: 16 residues. The CDR3 sequence is CSARDTGEGTYYEQYF. The CDR3 region has the DNA TGCAGTGCTAGAGATACGGGAGAGGGAACTTACTACGAGCAGTACTTC.

The rearrangement links TRBV24-1 to TRBJ2-5, with 8 bases identical to TRBD1. The CDR3 is 15 amino acids. V trimming: 1 base; J trimming: 1 base; junction bases outside the gene matches: 1. Per germline, CDR1 KGHDR and CDR2 SFDVKD. The CDR3 sequence: CATSDFGTGQETQYF. The CDR3 DNA reads TGTGCCACCAGTGATTTCGGGACAGGCCAAGAGACCCAGTACTTC.

This clonotype was observed a single time. The V and J genes are TRBV20-1 and TRBJ2-5; D not certain. V lost 1 base to trimming and J lost 5 bases, with 14 bases between them. The CDR3 is made up of 14 amino acids. Germline-derived CDR1 and CDR2 are DFQATT and SNEGSKA (reference sequence). CDR3 sequence reads: CSARVNRARETQYF. Here the CDR3 DNA reads TGCAGTGCTAGAGTAAACCGGGCGAGGGAGACCCAGTACTTC.

CDR3 in amino acids: CASSLEGTGVDTQYF. The DNA for the CDR3 is TGTGCCAGCAGCTTAGAGGGGACAGGGGTGGATACGCAGTATTTT. This rearrangement joins TRBV7-2 to TRBJ2-3; 10 bases agree with TRBD1. This CDR3 contains 15 residues. Unmatched junction bases numbered 4, after V lost 1 base and J lost 6 bases. Per germline, CDR1 SGHTA and CDR2 FQGNSA.

The chain has TRBV5-4 and TRBJ1-1; D is unclear. V was trimmed by 2 bases and J by 3 bases, leaving 8 bases between them. CDR1 is SGHNT, CDR2 YYREEE, per germline (reference sequence). The CDR3 contains 13 residues. CDR3 residues: CASSFRLHTEAFF. DNA of the CDR3: TGTGCCAGCAGCTTCCGGCTCCACACTGAAGCTTTCTTT.

This sequence joins TRBV5-5 and TRBJ2-7; no definite D call. The CDR3 is 15 residues long. The V and J ends lost 6 bases and 3 bases respectively, with 19 bases between them. In germline, CDR1 is SGHKS, CDR2 YYEKEE (reference sequence). The CDR3 bases are TGTGCCAGCACCTTAGGCGGATTATACTTCTACGAGCAGTACTTC. It is translated as CASTLGGLYFYEQYF.